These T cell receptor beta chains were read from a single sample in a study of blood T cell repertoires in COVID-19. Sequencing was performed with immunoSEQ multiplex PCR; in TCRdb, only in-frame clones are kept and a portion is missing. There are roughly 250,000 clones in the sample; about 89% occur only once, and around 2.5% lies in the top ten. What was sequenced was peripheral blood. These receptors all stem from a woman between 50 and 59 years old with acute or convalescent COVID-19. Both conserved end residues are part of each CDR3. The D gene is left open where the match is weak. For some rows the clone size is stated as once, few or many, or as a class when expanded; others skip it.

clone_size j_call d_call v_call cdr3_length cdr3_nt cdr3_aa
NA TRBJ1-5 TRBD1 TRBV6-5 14 TGTGCCAGCAGACGAACAGGGGGCGATCAGCCCCAGCATTTT CASRRTGGDQPQHF
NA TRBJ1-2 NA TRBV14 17 TGTGCCAGCAGCCAAGACTCGGGGGGGGTCTGGGGTGATGGCTACACCTTC CASSQDSGGVWGDGYTF
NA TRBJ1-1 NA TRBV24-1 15 TGTGCCACCAGTGATCATGGGACAACGAACACTGAAGCTTTCTTT CATSDHGTTNTEAFF
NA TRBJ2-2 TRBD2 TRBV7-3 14 TGTGCCAGCAGCTCGCGGGGGGACACCGGGGAGCTGTTTTTT CASSSRGDTGELFF
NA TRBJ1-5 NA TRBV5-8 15 TGTGCCAGCAGCTTGGGTGGGCAGGCTGGGCAGCCCCAGCATTTT CASSLGGQAGQPQHF
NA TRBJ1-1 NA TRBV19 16 TGTGCCAGTAGTATATGGGCCACGGGAGTGAACACTGAAGCTTTCTTT CASSIWATGVNTEAFF
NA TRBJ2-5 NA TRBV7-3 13 TGTGCCAGCGGCAAGGCGGACCAAGAGACCCAGTACTTC CASGKADQETQYF
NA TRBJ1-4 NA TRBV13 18 TGTGCCAGCAGCCCCACGGGGTGGTTCGGGATTCGGAATGAAAAACTGTTTTTT CASSPTGWFGIRNEKLFF
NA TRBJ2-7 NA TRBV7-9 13 TGTGCCAGCAGCCGCGCTGCTTTCGACGAGCAGTACTTC CASSRAAFDEQYF
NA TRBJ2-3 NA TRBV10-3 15 TGTGCCATCAGTGACCCCCCAAATAGCACAGATACGCAGTATTTT CAISDPPNSTDTQYF
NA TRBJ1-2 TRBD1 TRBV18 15 TGTGCCAGCTCACCCGAACAGGGGGCAGACTATGGCTACACCTTC CASSPEQGADYGYTF
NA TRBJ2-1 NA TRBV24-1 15 TGTGCCACCAGTGATTTGTCGATGACAGACAATGAGCAGTTCTTC CATSDLSMTDNEQFF
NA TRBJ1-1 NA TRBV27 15 TGTGCCAGCAGTTTATACCCAGGAGGTAACACTGAAGCTTTCTTT CASSLYPGGNTEAFF
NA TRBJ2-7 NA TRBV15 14 TGTGCCACCAGCGTCCGGGACACTTCCTACGAGCAGTACTTC CATSVRDTSYEQYF
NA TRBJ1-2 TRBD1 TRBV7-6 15 TGTGCCAGCAGTCTACAGACAGGGGGCGTCTATGGCTACACCTTC CASSLQTGGVYGYTF
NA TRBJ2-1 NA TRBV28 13 TGTGCCAGCAGTTTTTCAGTAAACAATGAGCAGTTCTTC CASSFSVNNEQFF
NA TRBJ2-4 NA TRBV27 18 TGTGCCAGCAGTTTAGGCAGGGAACGAGTGCGAGGCAAAAACATTCAGTACTTC CASSLGRERVRGKNIQYF
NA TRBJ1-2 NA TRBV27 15 TGTGCCAGCAGTTTAAACACAGACAAAACCTATGGCTACACCTTC CASSLNTDKTYGYTF
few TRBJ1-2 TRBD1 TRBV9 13 TGTGCCAGCAGCCCCCAGGGGGCCTATGGCTACACCTTC CASSPQGAYGYTF
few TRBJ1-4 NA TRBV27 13 TGTGCCAGCAGTTTTGGGGGGAATGAAAAACTGTTTTTT CASSFGGNEKLFF
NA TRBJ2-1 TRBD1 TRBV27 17 TGTGCCAGCAGTATACTAAAATGGGACAGAGAAAACAATGAGCAGTTCTTC CASSILKWDRENNEQFF
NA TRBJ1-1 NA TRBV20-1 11 TGCAGTGCTCCCCGGGAGGACGGAGCTTTCTTT CSAPREDGAFF
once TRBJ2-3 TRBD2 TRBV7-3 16 TGTGCCAGCAGCTTGGGACTAGCGGGAGGTCTAGATACGCAGTATTTT CASSLGLAGGLDTQYF
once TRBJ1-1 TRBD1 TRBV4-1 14 TGCGCCAGCAGCCGAAGGGGGCCGGGGACTGAAGCTTTCTTT CASSRRGPGTEAFF
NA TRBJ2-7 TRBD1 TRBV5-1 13 TGCGCCAGCAGCGGGACAGCCTCCTACGAGCAGTACTTC CASSGTASYEQYF
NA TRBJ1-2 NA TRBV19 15 NA CASRFGPGSKRGYTF
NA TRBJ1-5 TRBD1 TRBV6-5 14 TGTGCCAGCCTCGACCCGACAGGGAGACAGCCCCAGCATTTT CASLDPTGRQPQHF
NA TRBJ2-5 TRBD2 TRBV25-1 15 TGTGCCAGCAGTGAATTTGGGACTAACCAAGAGACCCAGTACTTC CASSEFGTNQETQYF
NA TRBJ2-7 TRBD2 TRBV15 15 TGTGCCACCGCCGCCGATGGGGGGGTTTCCTACGAGCAGTACTTC CATAADGGVSYEQYF
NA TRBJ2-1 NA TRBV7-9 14 TGTGCCAGCAGCTTAGTTTCGGGGAGGAATGAGCAGTTCTTC CASSLVSGRNEQFF
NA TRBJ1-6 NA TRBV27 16 TGTGCCAGCACCCCTAGGCAGGGTAGTCAAGGCTCACCCCTCCACTTT CASTPRQGSQGSPLHF
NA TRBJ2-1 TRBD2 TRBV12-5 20 TGTGCTAGTGGTTTGGTCAGGACTAGCGGGAACCGCGACTCCTACAATGAGCAGTTCTTC CASGLVRTSGNRDSYNEQFF
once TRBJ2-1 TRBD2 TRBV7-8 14 TGTGCCAGCAGCTTAGTACTAGCGCAGAATGAGCAGTTCTTC CASSLVLAQNEQFF
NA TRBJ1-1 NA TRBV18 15 TGTGCCAGCTCACCACCTTGGACAGTGAACACTGAAGCTTTCTTT CASSPPWTVNTEAFF
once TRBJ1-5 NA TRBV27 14 TGTGCCAGCAGATTAGGGGGGGCGATGGCGCCCCAGCATTTT CASRLGGAMAPQHF
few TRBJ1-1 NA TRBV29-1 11 TGCAGCGTTGAAGGGCAGCCGGGAGCTTTCTTT CSVEGQPGAFF
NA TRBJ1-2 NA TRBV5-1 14 TGCGCCAGCAGCGCAGGATCGGTTAACTATGGCTACACCTTC CASSAGSVNYGYTF
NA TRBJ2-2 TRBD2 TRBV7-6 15 TGTGCCAGCAGCTTAGTACTAGCGGGTACGGGGGAGCTGTTTTTT CASSLVLAGTGELFF
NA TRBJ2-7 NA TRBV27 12 TGTGCCAGCAGTTACGGACAGTCGAGCCTGAACTTC CASSYGQSSLNF
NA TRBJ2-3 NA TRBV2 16 TGTGCCAGCAGCAAACTCTCGCGGATCACCACAGATACGCAGTATTTT CASSKLSRITTDTQYF
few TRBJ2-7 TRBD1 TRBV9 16 TGTGCCAGCAGCGTAGGTGGGACAGGGGGCATCTACGAGCAGTACTTC CASSVGGTGGIYEQYF
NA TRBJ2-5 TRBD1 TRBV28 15 TGTGCCAGCAGTCAATACAGGGGCGGCCAAGAGACCCAGTACTTC CASSQYRGGQETQYF
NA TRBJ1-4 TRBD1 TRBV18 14 TGTGCCAGCTCACAGAGGGGGCAGGATGAAAAACTGTTTTTT CASSQRGQDEKLFF
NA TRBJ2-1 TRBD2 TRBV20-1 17 TGCAGTGCTAGTCTTTTTAGCGGGAGTGTTTCCTACAATGAGCAGTTCTTC CSASLFSGSVSYNEQFF
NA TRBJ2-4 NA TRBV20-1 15 TGCAGTGCTAGTCGGCCCGCGGGTGCCAAAAACATTCAGTACTTC CSASRPAGAKNIQYF
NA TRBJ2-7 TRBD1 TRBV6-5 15 TGTGCCAGCAGTTACACCGGGACAGGGGGCTACGAGCAGTACTTC CASSYTGTGGYEQYF
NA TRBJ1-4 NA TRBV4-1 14 TGCGCCAGCAGCCCGGGGAAGTCTAATGAAAAACTGTTTTTT CASSPGKSNEKLFF
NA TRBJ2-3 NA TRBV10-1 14 TGCGCCAGCAGTGAGAATATCGGGGAGGATACGCAGTATTTT CASSENIGEDTQYF
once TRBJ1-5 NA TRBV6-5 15 TGTGCCAGCAGTTACTCGATCAGTAGCAATCAGCCCCAGCATTTT CASSYSISSNQPQHF
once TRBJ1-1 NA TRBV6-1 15 TGTGCCAGCAGTGAAGCGCTTCTGGGAGGGACTGAAGCTTTCTTT CASSEALLGGTEAFF
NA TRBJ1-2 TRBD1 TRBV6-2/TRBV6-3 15 TGTGCCAGCAGTTACCCGTTTGGGCAGGGGGATGGCTACACCTTC CASSYPFGQGDGYTF
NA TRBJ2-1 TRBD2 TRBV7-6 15 TGTGCCAGCAGCTTAGGTGGTAGCGGGAGGAATGAGCAGTTCTTC CASSLGGSGRNEQFF
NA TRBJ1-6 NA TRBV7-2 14 TGTGCCAGCAGCCCCGGGTTATATAATTCACCCCTCCACTTT CASSPGLYNSPLHF
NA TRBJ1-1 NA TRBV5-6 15 TGTGCCAGCAGCTTCTATCAGACTGCGAACACTGAAGCTTTCTTT CASSFYQTANTEAFF
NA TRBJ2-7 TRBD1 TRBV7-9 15 TGTGCCAGCAGCTCCGAGGACAGGGGATTTAGAGCGCAGTACTTC CASSSEDRGFRAQYF